The rows below give T cell receptor beta chains drawn from one sample of a study of blood T cell repertoires in COVID-19. Assay used: immunoSEQ multiplex PCR; TCRdb lists only in-frame clones, some missing. This table has around 260,000 clones, about four fifths appearing once. Sequenced sample: peripheral blood. These receptors were collected from a person aged 65-85 years with COVID-19, enrolled during active disease. CDR3s include the opening cysteine and the closing phenylalanine or tryptophan.

j_call v_call cdr3_aa
TRBJ2-5 TRBV28 CASTSPGTSGSYGGIQYF
TRBJ1-1 TRBV2 CASRLTDSWAFF
TRBJ1-1 TRBV2 CASSYQGWRTEAFF
TRBJ1-1 TRBV7-9 CASSYGTPEAFF
TRBJ2-3 TRBV5-1 CASSKDGQFGTDTQYF
TRBJ1-5 TRBV25-1 CASSEIGGNQPQHF
TRBJ2-4 TRBV5-6 CASSSLTAPRGIAKNIQYF
TRBJ2-1 TRBV7-3 CASSPSTRSGEQFF
TRBJ1-3 TRBV11-2 CASSSSDYGNTIYF
TRBJ1-4 TRBV6-6 CASSGQGQESNEKLFF
TRBJ2-7 TRBV3-1/TRBV3-2 CASSQGRSLEQYF
TRBJ2-3 TRBV4-1 CASSSMLGDTQYF
TRBJ1-3 TRBV7-2 CASSKTGGNTIYF
TRBJ2-7 TRBV7-9 CASSLDPAGGREQYF
TRBJ2-1 TRBV3-1/TRBV3-2 CASSQGVAGGRQHNEQFF
TRBJ1-6 TRBV6-5 CASSYSGGRESPLHF
TRBJ2-2 TRBV6-1 CASSVVSRGINTGELFF
TRBJ2-1 TRBV4-3 CASSQDGTSSYNEQFF
TRBJ1-2 TRBV6-5 CASGQGGGYTF
TRBJ1-4 TRBV25-1 CASSLDTTNEKLFF
TRBJ1-2 TRBV28 CASRTTPGQGRLGYTF
TRBJ1-2 TRBV7-2 CASSLDQNYGYTF
TRBJ1-6 TRBV6-5 CASSRGSSYNSPLHF
TRBJ1-6 TRBV25-1 CASSVTGGYNSPLHF
TRBJ1-5 TRBV30 CAWSSVGRNQPQHF
TRBJ2-7 TRBV7-2 CASSLAPGTRASSYEQYF
TRBJ1-1 TRBV7-9 CASSFSGSEAFF
TRBJ1-3 TRBV2 CASSADTAGSGNTIYF
TRBJ1-1 TRBV4-2 CASSQDSRTGRNTEAFF
TRBJ1-3 TRBV5-6 CASSAGQGTSSGNTIYF
TRBJ2-7 TRBV18 CASSPEQTYEQYF
TRBJ2-2 TRBV12-5 CASGPGQGRTGELFF
TRBJ2-5 TRBV7-2 CATTWGTGETQYF
TRBJ1-1 TRBV6-5 CASTDRGVGEAFF
TRBJ2-6 TRBV18 CASSPYRQGSFSGANVLTF
TRBJ2-5 TRBV19 CASSMRGTSGGAGGQETQYF
TRBJ2-1 TRBV5-6 CASILAGGGEQFF
TRBJ1-3 TRBV28 CASSLMGASGNTIYF
TRBJ2-4 TRBV5-1 CASSGTGVVENIQYF
TRBJ2-1 TRBV19 CATRPTGRGIYNEQFF
TRBJ1-2 TRBV12-3/TRBV12-4 CASSSGQVWGYTF
TRBJ2-3 TRBV7-3 CASCEGGIADTQYF
TRBJ2-7 TRBV5-4 CASSPVGGTYYEQYF
TRBJ2-1 TRBV9 CASSVDQWQPGTYNEQFF
TRBJ2-7 TRBV18 CASSRDRGYEQYF
TRBJ1-1 TRBV28 CASGSAVLEAFF
TRBJ1-3 TRBV6-5 CASRIQTGTGNTIYF
TRBJ1-3 TRBV6-6 CASRTPTGGNTIYF
TRBJ2-3 TRBV27 CASSSTTVWATDTQYF
TRBJ1-5 TRBV6-2/TRBV6-3 CASSSGQGGQPQHF
TRBJ2-1 TRBV11-2 CASSNRGASGFYNEQFF
TRBJ1-2 TRBV5-4 CASSLDRLNYGYTF
TRBJ2-3 TRBV9 CASTHEASGRTDTQYF
TRBJ1-1 TRBV9 CASSEGVNTEAFF
TRBJ1-2 TRBV28 CASSFLADRVDGYTF
TRBJ1-5 TRBV3-1/TRBV3-2 CASSPDRAGNQPQHF
TRBJ1-6 TRBV19 CATGDRVNSPLHF
TRBJ2-7 TRBV3-1/TRBV3-2 CASSQDVVRLHEQYF
TRBJ1-6 TRBV7-2 CASSLDRVFSPLHF
TRBJ2-1 TRBV29-1 CSVDWWGGYNEQFF